This TCR beta chain is drawn from a study of blood T cell repertoires in COVID-19. About the research overall: There were acute and convalescent COVID-19 samples, and they came from the United States, Italy and Spain. PBMCs, B-cell-depleted T cells, or T cells provided the cDNA or gDNA that made up the material.

How the authors handled the data: Nucleated cell number was recorded as an estimate derived from reference gene primer amplification. The assay was immunoSEQ multiplex PCR, and TCRdb's table has in-frame clones only and misses some. V and J calls and clone size are given by that table; D and trimming were obtained from the DNA. The sample shows about 51,000 clones, under 95% of them seen only once. CDR1 and CDR2 (germline): SGHAT, FQNNGV. V was clipped by 4 bases and J by 5 bases, with 14 bases between them. This CDR3 comprises 15 residues. The rearrangement joins TRBV11-2 to TRBJ1-4; TRBD1 is a possible D gene (5 bases). The sequence was obtained from a man aged 50-59 years with acute or convalescent COVID-19. The specimen was peripheral blood. The CDR3 DNA reads as TGTGCCAGCAGCTCAAGGACAATTGGAAATGAAAAACTGTTTTTT. It translates to CASSSRTIGNEKLFF.